One sample yielded the 8 T cell receptor beta chains listed below, sequenced in a study of T cell responses to AZD1222 COVID-19 vaccine. Profiled with immunoSEQ multiplex PCR; TCRdb holds only in-frame clones, not every one. The sample has 90,000 to 110,000 clones; around 87% are singletons. This sample comprised peripheral blood, obtained on day 0 of AZD1222 vaccination. These receptors were collected from an adult in good health.

The chain is built from TRBV19 and TRBJ2-7, with D perhaps being TRBD1 or TRBD2 (5 bases each). Germline-derived CDR1 and CDR2 are LNHDA and SQIVND (reference sequence). Trimming left V 6 bases short and J 3 bases short, with 12 bases between. The CDR3 contains 13 residues. The CDR3 region is CASRGTLLYEQYF. CDR3 bases: TGTGCCAGTAGAGGGACCCTTCTCTACGAGCAGTACTTC.

Notes on this clone: This CDR3 is also generated by other DNA sequences in the sample. The V and J genes are TRBV28 and TRBJ2-7; the match to TRBD1 covers 8 bases. Germline values: CDR1 MDHEN, CDR2 SYDVKM. The length of the CDR3 is 14 residues. Losses at the gene ends were 6 bases for V and 1 base for J; bases not matched to a gene: 5. CDR3 amino acids: CASSTGTGSYEQYF. The CDR3 DNA reads TGTGCCAGCAGCACCGGGACAGGATCCTACGAGCAGTACTTC.

The chain links TRBV11-2 to TRBJ1-3, with D tentatively TRBD1 (5 bases). The CDR3 has 16 residues. With 2 bases removed from V and 0 bases from J, the gap between germline ends came to 11 bases. The germline V gene encodes CDR1 SGHAT and CDR2 FQNNGV. CDR3: CASSLTGRYSGNTIYF. CDR3 coding DNA: TGTGCCAGCAGCTTAACAGGACGATACTCTGGAAACACCATATATTTT.

The V and J genes are TRBV4-2 and TRBJ1-5, with 9 bases aligning to TRBD1. Germline loops: CDR1 LGHNA, CDR2 YNFKEQ. Trimming removed 2 bases from V and 7 bases from J; junction bases left unmatched: 6. This CDR3 has 15 amino acids. The CDR3 coding sequence is TGTGCCAGCAGCCAAACCGGGACAGGGAACCAGCCCCAGCATTTT. Translation: CASSQTGTGNQPQHF.

This chain connects TRBV6-5 to TRBJ1-2, with D possibly TRBD1 on 6 matching bases. The V end was cut by 2 bases, the J end by 4 bases, with 11 bases between. The CDR3 covers 14 residues. Germline CDR1 is MNHEY and CDR2 is SVGAGI. Written as DNA, the CDR3 is TGTGCCAGCAGTTACCTCGGACAGACCTATGGCTACACCTTC. Residues: CASSYLGQTYGYTF.

The CDR3 is CASSRATLNYGYTF. The CDR3 region has the DNA TGTGCCAGCAGCCGGGCGACACTTAACTATGGCTACACCTTC. The rearrangement uses TRBV7-8 and TRBJ1-2, with D uncertain. This CDR3 has 14 residues. Germline loops: CDR1 SGHVS, CDR2 FQNEAQ. Trimming removed 5 bases from V and 1 base from J, with 11 bases in between.

V is TRBV27 and J is TRBJ2-3; no reliable D call. V was shortened by 2 bases and J by 3 bases, with 12 bases between the two germline ends. This CDR3 contains 15 residues. Germline-derived CDR1 and CDR2 are MNHEY and SMNVEV (reference sequence). For the CDR3, the DNA is TGTGCCAGCAGTTTAGAGTCTGGGTTAACAGATACGCAGTATTTT. This codes for CASSLESGLTDTQYF.

The V call is TRBV2, the J call TRBJ2-7; 11 nucleotides match TRBD2. In germline, CDR1 is SNHLY, CDR2 FYNNEI. This CDR3 is built from 14 residues. V was clipped by 1 base and J by 4 bases; unmatched bases: 0. This CDR3 reads CASSEVAGGYEQYF. The DNA for the CDR3 is TGTGCCAGCAGTGAAGTAGCGGGGGGGTACGAGCAGTACTTC.